The source of this T cell receptor beta chain is a study of T cells in Graves' hyperthyroidism and ophthalmopathy. The cohort's ophthalmopathy patients, a group with duration under 3 months, had a Clinical Activity Score of at least 3 and a NOSPECS grade of at least 4. Exclusion of a patient resulted from uncontrolled infection, other autoimmune disease, pregnancy or lactation. V lost 1 base, J lost 9 bases, and 3 bases lay in between. Germline loops: CDR1 SEHNR, CDR2 FQNEAQ (reference sequence). The CDR3 covers 11 residues. RNA transcripts provided the source from which TCR beta CDR3 regions were amplified. Researchers ran a first-round RT-PCR on the TCR CDR3 using the HTBI primer set. In TCRdb, the multiplex PCR reads were re-called with MiXCR into one record per CDR3 protein. This table has approximately 690,000 distinct CDR3 sequences, 13% to 15% appearing once.

The sequence was obtained from a woman aged 45-65 years with Graves' ophthalmopathy. This chain uses TRBV7-9 with TRBJ1-4; D is unclear. The sequenced sample consisted of blood. As DNA, the CDR3 is TGTGCCAGCAGCTTAGATCAAAAACTGTTTTTT. This encodes CASSLDQKLFF.